This TCR beta chain originates from a study of early T cells in non-severe SARS-CoV-2 infection. TCRdb re-called the 5' RACE reads with MiXCR, one entry per CDR3 protein. The sample yields 70,000 to 90,000 distinct CDR3 sequences, roughly 16% seen once. CDR1 MNHEY and CDR2 SVGAGI come from the germline V gene. With 5 bases removed from V and 7 bases from J, the gap between germline ends came to 18 bases. The CDR3 totals 15 residues. A few counts support this clonotype. The sequence was collected from an adult who was a healthcare worker with PCR-confirmed SARS-CoV-2 infection or an uninfected control (not recorded which). V gene TRBV6-5 combines with J gene TRBJ2-1; D is possibly TRBD1 (6 bases). Sequences were obtained from whole blood. In DNA, the CDR3 is TGTGCCAGCAGTAGAACTCCGGGACAACCAAATGAGCAGTTCTTC. Translation: CASSRTPGQPNEQFF.